Presented here are 17 T cell receptor beta chains from one specimen sequenced in a study of OX40 agonist ivuxolimab in advanced cancers. Clones were read by immunoSEQ multiplex PCR, and TCRdb kept only the in-frame ones, dropping some. The sample has approximately 46,000 clones; roughly four fifths are singletons. The source material was CD4+ or CD8+ T cells sorted from blood, sampled in a trial of the OX40 agonist ivuxolimab. The receptors were sampled from an adult with an advanced solid tumor such as melanoma, head and neck, liver or kidney cancer.

The chain joins TRBV20-1 to TRBJ2-3, with a possible D match to TRBD2 (6 bases). CDR1 and CDR2 from the germline V gene are DFQATT and SNEGSKA (reference sequence). This CDR3 is built from 11 residues. As DNA, the CDR3 is TGCACTGGGACTGTCTGGGATACGCAGTATTTT. Protein product: CTGTVWDTQYF.

The table lists this clone with a few counts. V gene TRBV21-1 combines with J gene TRBJ2-7; TRBD2, the table's D call, was not compared with the DNA. TRBV21-1 is classified as a pseudogene. This CDR3 has 14 amino acids. CDR3: CASSKLAEGVEQYF. Written as DNA, the CDR3 is TGTGCCAGCAGCAAACTAGCGGAGGGAGTCGAGCAGTACTTC.

This chain links TRBV14 with TRBJ2-1; D call uncertain. The CDR3 sequence is 16 residues long. V was pared by 0 bases and J by 0 bases, with 9 bases between. Per the germline V gene, CDR1 is SGHDN and CDR2 is FVKESK. The CDR3 loop reads CASSQDPRYSYNEQFF. Here the CDR3 DNA reads TGTGCCAGCAGCCAAGATCCTCGTTACTCCTACAATGAGCAGTTCTTC.

Points on this clone: Distinct nucleotide sequences in the sample also encode this CDR3. J is TRBJ1-5 and V is TRBV6-5; 12 nucleotides match TRBD1. Germline V lookup: CDR1 MNHEY, CDR2 SVGAGI. The trim removed 7 bases at V and 5 bases at J, leaving 3 bases unmatched. The CDR3 is 14 amino acids. The CDR3 DNA follows: TGTGCCAGCACCGGGACAGGGGGCTATCAGCCCCAGCATTTT. This translates into CASTGTGGYQPQHF.

The chain is built from TRBV5-5 and TRBJ2-7; TRBD2 matches 14 bases. V lost 0 bases to trimming and J lost 0 bases; unmatched junction nucleotides: 8. Per the germline V gene, CDR1 is SGHKS and CDR2 is YYEKEE (reference sequence). CDR3 length: 19 amino acids. CDR3 region: CASSLDGLAGGSFSYEQYF. DNA for the CDR3: TGTGCCAGCAGCTTGGATGGACTAGCGGGAGGCTCTTTCTCCTACGAGCAGTACTTC. The full variable domain, with the rest looked up from reference TRBV5-5 and TRBJ2-7, is DAGVTQSPTHLIKTRGQQVTLRCSPISGHKSVSWYQQVLGQGPQFIFQYYEKEERGRGNFPDRFSARQFPNYSSELNVNALLLGDSALYLCASSLDGLAGGSFSYEQYFGPGTRLTVT.

The chain recombines TRBV5-4 with TRBJ1-4; D might be TRBD1 (5 bases). The CDR3 is made up of 16 amino acids. Looked up from germline, CDR1 is SGHNT and CDR2 is YYREEE (reference sequence). The ends were cut back, 4 bases at V and 7 bases at J, with 20 bases in the middle. The DNA of the CDR3 is TGTGCCAGCAGCGTCCCGGGACCGGAAGAGGGTGAAAAACTGTTTTTT. This translates into CASSVPGPEEGEKLFF.

In DNA, the CDR3 is TGTGCCAGCAGCTTAGTAGTTACGAACACCGGGGAGCTGTTTTTT. The encoded protein is CASSLVVTNTGELFF. The chain recombines TRBV7-2 with TRBJ2-2; no definite D call. Germline V gene sequence: CDR1 SGHTA, CDR2 FQGNSA. V lost 1 base to trimming and J lost 0 bases, with 6 bases between them. The length of the CDR3 is 15 residues. Drawing the rest from reference TRBV7-2 and TRBJ2-2, the complete variable domain is GAGVSQSPSNKVTEKGKDVELRCDPISGHTALYWYRQSLGQGLEFLIYFQGNSAPDKSGLPSDRFSAERTGGSVSTLTIQRTQQEDSAVYLCASSLVVTNTGELFFGEGSRLTVL.

With regard to this clone: The identical CDR3 is also encoded by other nucleotide sequences in the sample. The chain is built from TRBV10-2 and TRBJ1-2; D unresolved. Deletions cut 9 bases from V and 2 bases from J, with 10 bases between. This CDR3 is built from 12 residues. Per germline, CDR1 WSHSY and CDR2 SAAADI. Here the CDR3 DNA reads TGCGCCAGTGGGGTATCAAACTATGGCTACACCTTC. Translating it yields CASGVSNYGYTF.

The CDR3 region has the DNA TGTGCCAGCAGTTACACCGTTCGGTACACTGAAGCTTTCTTT. Translating it yields CASSYTVRYTEAFF. The chain joins TRBV6-6 to TRBJ1-1, with no clear D. Trimming pared 2 bases from V and 3 bases from J, leaving 10 bases between. Germline CDR1 reads MNHNY; CDR2 reads SVGAGI (reference sequence). The CDR3 has 14 residues.

This clone has only a few counts. The rearrangement joins TRBV30 to TRBJ1-3; TRBD1 agrees at 9 bases. CDR3 length: 16 amino acids. V dropped 5 bases and J dropped 0; count of bases not matched to a gene: 8. Germline lookup yields CDR1 GTSNPN and CDR2 SVGIG (reference sequence). As DNA, the CDR3 is TGTGCCTGGGTACGGGACAGGGCGAGCTCTGGAAACACCATATATTTT. Protein sequence: CAWVRDRASSGNTIYF.

The chain combines TRBV27 with TRBJ1-5, with 8 bases matching TRBD1. There are 14 residues in the CDR3. In germline, CDR1 is MNHEY, CDR2 SMNVEV (reference sequence). Trimming cost V 5 bases and J 7 bases; bases outside gene matches: 7. The CDR3 DNA is TGTGCCAGCAGTACTCGGACAGGGAGCCAGCCCCAGCATTTT. It is translated as CASSTRTGSQPQHF.

This sequence joins TRBV7-3 and TRBJ1-5; no clear D. Germline loops: CDR1 SGHTA, CDR2 FQGTGA. This CDR3 spans 13 amino acids. Between the trimmed V and J ends, which lost 0 bases and 1 base, there was a span of 1 base. CDR3 amino acids: CASSLTSNQPQHF. CDR3 bases: TGTGCCAGCAGCTTAACCAGCAATCAGCCCCAGCATTTT.

This chain uses TRBV28 with TRBJ2-1, with 8 bases that match TRBD2. V trimming: 4 bases; J trimming: 7 bases; junction bases outside the gene matches: 6. The germline CDR1 and CDR2 sequences are MDHEN and SYDVKM. The CDR3 length is 14 residues. The CDR3 DNA is TGTGCCAGCAGTTCCCCACTAGCGGCTAATGAGCAGTTCTTC. It yields the protein CASSSPLAANEQFF.

The chain links TRBV6-1 to TRBJ1-5, with 8 bases that match TRBD1. CDR1 MNHNS and CDR2 SASEGT come from the germline V gene. The CDR3 runs 15 residues. J gave up 6 bases and V 6 bases, and 10 bases lay outside the gene matches. CDR3 amino acids: CASSNRQGTGQPQHF. CDR3 DNA: TGTGCCAGCAGCAACAGACAGGGGACCGGTCAGCCCCAGCATTTT.

This sequence joins TRBV28 and TRBJ1-4; no clear D gene. From germline, CDR1 is MDHEN and CDR2 SYDVKM. The CDR3 is made up of 11 amino acids. V lost 5 bases and J lost 11, with 9 bases in between. The CDR3 loop is CASSTGRKLFF. The CDR3 DNA sequence: TGTGCCAGCAGTACGGGGAGGAAACTGTTTTTT. Full variable domain (remainder filled in from reference TRBV28 and TRBJ1-4): DVKVTQSSRYLVKRTGEKVFLECVQDMDHENMFWYRQDPGLGLRLIYFSYDVKMKEKGDIPEGYSVSREKKERFSLILESASTNQTSMYLCASSTGRKLFFGSGTQLSVL.

The chain combines TRBV2 with TRBJ2-7, with TRBD1 identical over 7 bases. The length of the CDR3 is 15 residues. Germline CDR1 SNHLY, CDR2 FYNNEI. Germline trimming cut 4 bases from V and 3 bases from J; bases unmatched to any gene: 9. The CDR3 DNA is TGTGCCAGCAGTGCAATAAGACAGGGAAACTACGAGCAGTACTTC. Residues: CASSAIRQGNYEQYF.

This sequence joins TRBV6-5 and TRBJ2-7, with TRBD1 matching over 11 bases. Germline CDR1 reads MNHEY; CDR2 reads SVGAGI. V trimming: 6 bases; J trimming: 3 bases; junction bases outside the gene matches: 7. This CDR3 spans 15 amino acids. CDR3 loop: CASSTTGTGGYEQYF. Written as DNA, the CDR3 is TGTGCCAGCAGCACAACCGGGACAGGGGGCTACGAGCAGTACTTC.